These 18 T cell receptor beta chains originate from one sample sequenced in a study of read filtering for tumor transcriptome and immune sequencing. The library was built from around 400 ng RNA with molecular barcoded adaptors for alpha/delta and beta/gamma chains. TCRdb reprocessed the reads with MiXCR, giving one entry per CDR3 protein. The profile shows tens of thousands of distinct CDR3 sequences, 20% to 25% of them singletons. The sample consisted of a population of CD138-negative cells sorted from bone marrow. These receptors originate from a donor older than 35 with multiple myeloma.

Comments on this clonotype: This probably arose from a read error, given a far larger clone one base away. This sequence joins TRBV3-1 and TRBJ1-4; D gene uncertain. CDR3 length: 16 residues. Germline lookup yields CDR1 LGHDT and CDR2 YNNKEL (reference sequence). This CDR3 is CASRQEVYLKWGTQCF. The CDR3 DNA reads TGTGCCAGCAGACAAGAAGTGTACCTAAAATGGGGTACGCAGTGTTTT.

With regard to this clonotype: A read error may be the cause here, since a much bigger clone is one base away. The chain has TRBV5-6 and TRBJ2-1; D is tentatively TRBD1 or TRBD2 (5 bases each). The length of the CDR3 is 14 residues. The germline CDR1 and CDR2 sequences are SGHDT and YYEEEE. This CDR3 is CASSPRGAYNEQVF. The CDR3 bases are TGTGCCAGCAGCCCCCGGGGCGCCTACAATGAGCAGGTCTTC.

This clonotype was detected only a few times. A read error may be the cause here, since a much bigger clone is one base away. CDR3 nucleotide sequence: TGTGCCGGCAGCGCGGCCGGGACAGTCTCCTACGAGCAGTACTTC. Translation: CAGSAAGTVSYEQYF. The chain has TRBV9 and TRBJ2-7; 7 positions agree with TRBD1. Germline V gene lookup returns CDR1 SGDLS and CDR2 YYNGEE. The CDR3 runs to 15 residues.

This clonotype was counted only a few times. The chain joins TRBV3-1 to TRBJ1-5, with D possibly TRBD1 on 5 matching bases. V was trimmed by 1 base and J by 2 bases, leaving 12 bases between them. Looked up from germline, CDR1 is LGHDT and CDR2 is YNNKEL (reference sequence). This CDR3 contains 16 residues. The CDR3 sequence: CASSQGSGPRNQPQHF. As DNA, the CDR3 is TGTGCCAGCAGCCAAGGGTCGGGGCCCCGCAATCAGCCCCAGCATTTT.

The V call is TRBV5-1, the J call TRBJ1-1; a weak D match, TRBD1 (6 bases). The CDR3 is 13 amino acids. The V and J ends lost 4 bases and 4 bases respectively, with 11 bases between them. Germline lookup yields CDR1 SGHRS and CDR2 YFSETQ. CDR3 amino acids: CASSGGAGTEAFF. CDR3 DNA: TGCGCCAGCAGCGGGGGCGCCGGCACTGAAGCTTTCTTT.

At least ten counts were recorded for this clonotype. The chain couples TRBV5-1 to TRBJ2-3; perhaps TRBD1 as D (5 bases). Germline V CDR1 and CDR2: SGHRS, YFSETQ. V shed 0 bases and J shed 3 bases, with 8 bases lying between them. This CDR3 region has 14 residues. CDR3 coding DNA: TGCGCCAGCAGCTTGGCGGCAGGGACAGATACGCAGTATTTT. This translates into CASSLAAGTDTQYF.

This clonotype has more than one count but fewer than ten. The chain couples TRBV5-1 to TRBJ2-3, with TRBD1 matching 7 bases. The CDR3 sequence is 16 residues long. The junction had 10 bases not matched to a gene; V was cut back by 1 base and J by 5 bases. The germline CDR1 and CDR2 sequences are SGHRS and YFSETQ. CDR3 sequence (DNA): TGCGCCAGCAGCTTGTCCCCTACAGGGGTGGGAGATACGCAGTATTTT. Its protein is CASSLSPTGVGDTQYF.

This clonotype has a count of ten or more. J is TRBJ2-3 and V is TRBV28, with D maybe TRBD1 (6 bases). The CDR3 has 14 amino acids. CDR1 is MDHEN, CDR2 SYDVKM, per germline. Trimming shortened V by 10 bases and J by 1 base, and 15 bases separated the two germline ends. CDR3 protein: CAIISSGGTDTQYF. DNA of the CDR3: TGTGCCATCATATCGTCAGGGGGCACAGATACGCAGTATTTT.

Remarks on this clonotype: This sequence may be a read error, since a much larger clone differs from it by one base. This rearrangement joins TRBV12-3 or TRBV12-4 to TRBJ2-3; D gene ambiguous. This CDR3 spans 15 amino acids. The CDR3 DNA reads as TGTGCCAGCAGTCTGGGCCATTCCAGGACGGATACGCGGTATTTT. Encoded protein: CASSLGHSRTDTRYF.

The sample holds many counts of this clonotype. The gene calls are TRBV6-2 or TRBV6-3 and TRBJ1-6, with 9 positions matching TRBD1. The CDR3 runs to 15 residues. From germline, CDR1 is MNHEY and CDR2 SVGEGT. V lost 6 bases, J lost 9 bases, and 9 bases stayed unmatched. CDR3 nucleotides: TGTGCCAGCAGACCCGGGACAGGGTCAACTTCACCCCTCCACTTT. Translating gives CASRPGTGSTSPLHF.

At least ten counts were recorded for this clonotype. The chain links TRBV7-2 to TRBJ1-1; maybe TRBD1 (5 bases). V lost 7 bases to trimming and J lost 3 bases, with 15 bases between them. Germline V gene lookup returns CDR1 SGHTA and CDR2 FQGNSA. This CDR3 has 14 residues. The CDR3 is CASTVVWGYTEAFF. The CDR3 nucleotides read TGTGCCAGCACCGTTGTGTGGGGGTACACTGAAGCTTTCTTT.

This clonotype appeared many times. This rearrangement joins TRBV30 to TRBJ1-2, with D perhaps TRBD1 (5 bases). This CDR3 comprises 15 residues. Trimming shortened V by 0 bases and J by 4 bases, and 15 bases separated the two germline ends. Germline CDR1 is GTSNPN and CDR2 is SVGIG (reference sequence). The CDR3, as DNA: TGTGCCTGGAGTGTCGTCCGGGACCTAAGCTATGGCTACACCTTC. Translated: CAWSVVRDLSYGYTF.

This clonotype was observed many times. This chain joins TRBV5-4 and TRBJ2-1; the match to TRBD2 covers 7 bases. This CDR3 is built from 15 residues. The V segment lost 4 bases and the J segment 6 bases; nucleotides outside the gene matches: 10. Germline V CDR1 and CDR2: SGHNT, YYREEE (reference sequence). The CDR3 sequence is CASSKKRGSVNEQFF. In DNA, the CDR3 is TGTGCCAGCAGCAAGAAGCGGGGATCGGTCAATGAGCAGTTCTTC.

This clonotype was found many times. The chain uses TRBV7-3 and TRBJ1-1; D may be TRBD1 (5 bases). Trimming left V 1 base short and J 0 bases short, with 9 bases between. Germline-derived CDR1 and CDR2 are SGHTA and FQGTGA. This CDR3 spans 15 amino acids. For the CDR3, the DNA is TGTGCCAGCAGCTTAAGCGGGGCCCTGAACACTGAAGCTTTCTTT. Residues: CASSLSGALNTEAFF.

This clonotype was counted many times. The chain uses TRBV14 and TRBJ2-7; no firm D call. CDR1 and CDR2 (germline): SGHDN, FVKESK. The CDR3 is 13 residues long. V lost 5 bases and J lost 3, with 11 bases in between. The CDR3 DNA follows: TGTGCCAGCAGCTACGGACGGATCTACGAGCAGTACTTC. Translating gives CASSYGRIYEQYF.

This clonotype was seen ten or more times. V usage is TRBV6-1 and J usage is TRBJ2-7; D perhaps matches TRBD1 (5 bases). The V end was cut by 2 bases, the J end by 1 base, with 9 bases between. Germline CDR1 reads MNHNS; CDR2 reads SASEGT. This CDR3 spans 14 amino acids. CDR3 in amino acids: CASSEYQGSYEQYF. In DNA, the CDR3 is TGTGCCAGCAGTGAATACCAGGGATCCTACGAGCAGTACTTC.

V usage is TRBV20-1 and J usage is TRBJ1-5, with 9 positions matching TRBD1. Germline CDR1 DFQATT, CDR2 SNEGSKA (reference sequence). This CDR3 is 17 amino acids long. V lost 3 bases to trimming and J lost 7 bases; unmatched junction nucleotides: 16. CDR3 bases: TGCAGTGCTAGTGAATGGGGAGCCGGGACAGGGTCCCAGCCCCAGCATTTT. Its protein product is CSASEWGAGTGSQPQHF.

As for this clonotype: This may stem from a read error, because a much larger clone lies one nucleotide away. The CDR3 is CASSNYGHTF. CDR3 sequence (DNA): TGTGCCAGCAGCAACTATGGCCACACCTTC. The rearrangement uses TRBV28 and TRBJ1-2; D gene ambiguous. The CDR3 covers 10 residues. Germline assignment: CDR1 MDHEN and CDR2 SYDVKM.